The T cell receptor beta chain under discussion was sequenced for a study of human T cells and chemical hapten exposure. Time point specified: patch test 3, about 24 weeks after DPC sensitization. The treatment denotes: therapeutic diphenylcyclopropenone sensitization with weekly scalp DPC. The length of the CDR3 is 12 residues. CDR1 and CDR2 from the germline V gene are SGHTA and FQGNSA. V lost 2 bases, J lost 6 bases, and 6 bases lay in between. TCRdb re-called the RACE reads with MiXCR, one entry per CDR3 protein. The data hold 150,000 to 200,000 distinct CDR3 sequences, with around a quarter observed a single time.

The sequence derives from a woman between 35 and 50 years old with alopecia areata. Some clones in this sample may be carry-over from other donors' samples. This material consisted of whole blood, taken in connection with sensitization to the hapten diphenylcyclopropenone (DPC). V gene TRBV7-2 combines with J gene TRBJ2-3; a weak D match, TRBD1 (5 bases). CDR3 sequence (DNA): TGTGCCAGCAGCTTACAGGGCGATACGCAGTATTTT. It is translated as CASSLQGDTQYF. Drawing the rest from reference TRBV7-2 and TRBJ2-3, the complete variable domain is GAGVSQSPSNKVTEKGKDVELRCDPISGHTALYWYRQSLGQGLEFLIYFQGNSAPDKSGLPSDRFSAERTGGSVSTLTIQRTQQEDSAVYLCASSLQGDTQYFGPGTRLTVL.